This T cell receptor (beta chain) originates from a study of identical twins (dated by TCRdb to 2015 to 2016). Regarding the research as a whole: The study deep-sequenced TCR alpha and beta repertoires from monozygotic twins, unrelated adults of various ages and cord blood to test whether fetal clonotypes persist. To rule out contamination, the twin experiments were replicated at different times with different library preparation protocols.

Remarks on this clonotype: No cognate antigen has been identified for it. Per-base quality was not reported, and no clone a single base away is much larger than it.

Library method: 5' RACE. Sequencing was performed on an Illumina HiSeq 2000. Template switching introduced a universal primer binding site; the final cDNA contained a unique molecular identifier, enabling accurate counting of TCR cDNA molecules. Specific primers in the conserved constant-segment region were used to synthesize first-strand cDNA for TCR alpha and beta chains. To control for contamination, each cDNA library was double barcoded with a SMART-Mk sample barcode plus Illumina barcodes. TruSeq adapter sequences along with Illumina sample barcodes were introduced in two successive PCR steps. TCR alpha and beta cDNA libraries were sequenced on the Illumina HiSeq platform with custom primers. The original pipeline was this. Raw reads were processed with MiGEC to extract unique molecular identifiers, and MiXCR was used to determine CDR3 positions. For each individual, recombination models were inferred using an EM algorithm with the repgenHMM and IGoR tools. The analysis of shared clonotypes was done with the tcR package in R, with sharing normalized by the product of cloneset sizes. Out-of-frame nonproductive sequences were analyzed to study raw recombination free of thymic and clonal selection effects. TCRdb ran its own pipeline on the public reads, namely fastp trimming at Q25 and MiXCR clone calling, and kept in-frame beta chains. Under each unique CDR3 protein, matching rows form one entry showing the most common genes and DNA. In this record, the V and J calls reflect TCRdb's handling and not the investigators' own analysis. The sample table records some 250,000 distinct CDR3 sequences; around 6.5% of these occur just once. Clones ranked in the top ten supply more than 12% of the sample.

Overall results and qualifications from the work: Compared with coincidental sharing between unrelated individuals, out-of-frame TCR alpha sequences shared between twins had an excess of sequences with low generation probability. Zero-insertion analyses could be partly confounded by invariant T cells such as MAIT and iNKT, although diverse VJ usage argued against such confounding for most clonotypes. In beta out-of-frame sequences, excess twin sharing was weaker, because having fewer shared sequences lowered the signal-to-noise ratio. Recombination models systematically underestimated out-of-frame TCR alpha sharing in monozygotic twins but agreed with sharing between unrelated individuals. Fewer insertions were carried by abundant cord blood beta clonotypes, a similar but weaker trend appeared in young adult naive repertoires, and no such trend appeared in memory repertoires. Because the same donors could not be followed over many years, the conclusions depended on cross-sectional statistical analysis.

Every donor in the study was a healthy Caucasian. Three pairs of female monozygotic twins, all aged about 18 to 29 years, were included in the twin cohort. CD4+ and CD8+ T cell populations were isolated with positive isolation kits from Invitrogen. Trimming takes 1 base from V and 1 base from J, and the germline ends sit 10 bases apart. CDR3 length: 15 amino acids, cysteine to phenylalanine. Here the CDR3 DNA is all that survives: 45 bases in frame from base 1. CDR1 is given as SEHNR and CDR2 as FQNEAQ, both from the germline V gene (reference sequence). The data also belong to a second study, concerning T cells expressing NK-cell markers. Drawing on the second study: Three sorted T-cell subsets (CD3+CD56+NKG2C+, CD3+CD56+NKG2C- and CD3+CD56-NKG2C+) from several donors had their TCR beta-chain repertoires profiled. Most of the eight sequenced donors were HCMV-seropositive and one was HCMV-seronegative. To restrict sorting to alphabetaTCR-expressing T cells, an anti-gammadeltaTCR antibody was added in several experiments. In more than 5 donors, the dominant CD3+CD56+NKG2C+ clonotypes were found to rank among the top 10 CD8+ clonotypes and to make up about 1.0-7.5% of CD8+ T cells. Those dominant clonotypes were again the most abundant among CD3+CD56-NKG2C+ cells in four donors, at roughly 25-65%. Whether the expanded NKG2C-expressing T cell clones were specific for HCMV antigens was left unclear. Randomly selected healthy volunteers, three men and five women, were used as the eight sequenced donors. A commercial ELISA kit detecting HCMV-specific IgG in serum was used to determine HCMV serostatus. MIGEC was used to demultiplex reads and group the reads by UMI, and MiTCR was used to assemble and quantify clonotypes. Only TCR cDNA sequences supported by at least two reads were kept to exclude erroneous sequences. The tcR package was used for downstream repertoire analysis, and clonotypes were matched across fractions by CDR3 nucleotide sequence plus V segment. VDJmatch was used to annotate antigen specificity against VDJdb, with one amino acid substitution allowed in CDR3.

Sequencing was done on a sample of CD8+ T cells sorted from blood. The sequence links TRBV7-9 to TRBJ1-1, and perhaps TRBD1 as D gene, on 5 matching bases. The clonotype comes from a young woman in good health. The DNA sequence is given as TGTGCCAGCAGCTTAGTTGGGGGAAAGAACACTGAAGCTTTCTTT. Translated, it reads CASSLVGGKNTEAFF.